The table lists the clone carrying this T cell receptor beta chain with many counts. The data originate from a study of low-dose radiotherapy and immunotherapy resistance in tumors. The CDR3 runs 12 residues. Alpha- and beta-chain coverage of first-strand cDNA came from TRAV- and TRBV-specific primers. The TCRs were subjected to amplification over roughly 18 PCR cycles employing a constant-region primer in conjunction with a V-primer adapter. TCRdb passed the reads through MiXCR, listing each CDR3 protein once. The data contain tens of thousands of distinct CDR3 sequences, 20% to 25% of them singletons. Time point described: after trial treatment. The treatment: LDRT plus nivolumab, ipilimumab, low-dose cyclophosphamide and aspirin (RACIN trial). The donors, trial participants, received nivolumab, ipilimumab, aspirin, low-dose cyclophosphamide and low-dose radiotherapy.

The chain joins TRBV21-1 to TRBJ1-4; TRBD1, the table's D call, was not compared with the DNA. TRBV21-1 is a recognized pseudogene. The sequencing here drew on PBMCs, taken after low-dose radiotherapy plus immunotherapy. The TCR comes from a female donor with ovarian cancer. The CDR3: CAIEGGFEKLFF. Here the CDR3 DNA reads TGTGCCATCGAGGGGGGCTTCGAAAAACTGTTTTTT.